This T cell receptor beta chain was obtained from a study of T cell changes during pregnancy in multiple sclerosis. In germline, CDR1 is SSHAT, CDR2 FNYEAQ (reference sequence). The CDR3 runs to 15 residues. V shed 5 bases and J shed 4 bases, with 17 bases lying between them. The repertoire was sequenced with immunoSEQ multiplex PCR; TCRdb's copy has only in-frame clones and lacks some. The sample records 50,000 to 65,000 clones, over 85% being singletons. This clonotype was sampled from a female donor with multiple sclerosis, enrolled in a pregnancy study. The starting material was CD8+ T cells from peripheral blood mononuclear cells, obtained in the second trimester of pregnancy. The rearrangement joins TRBV7-7 to TRBJ2-5, with TRBD1 as a possible D gene (6 bases). The CDR3 loop is CASSPTGRGRETQYF. Here the CDR3 DNA reads TGTGCCAGCAGCCCGACTGGCAGGGGTCGAGAGACCCAGTACTTC.